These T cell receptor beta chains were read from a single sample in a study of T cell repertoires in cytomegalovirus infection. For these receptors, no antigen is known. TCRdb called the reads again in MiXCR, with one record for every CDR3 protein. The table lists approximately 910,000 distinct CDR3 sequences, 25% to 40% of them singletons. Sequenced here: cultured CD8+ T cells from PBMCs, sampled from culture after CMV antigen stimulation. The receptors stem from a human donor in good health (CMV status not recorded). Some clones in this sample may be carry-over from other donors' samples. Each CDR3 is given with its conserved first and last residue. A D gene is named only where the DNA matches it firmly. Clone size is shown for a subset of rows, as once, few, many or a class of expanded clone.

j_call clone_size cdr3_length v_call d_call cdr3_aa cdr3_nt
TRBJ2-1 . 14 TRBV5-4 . CASSFGPITLGQFF TGTGCCAGCAGCTTTGGCCCTATTACGCTCGGGCAGTTCTTC
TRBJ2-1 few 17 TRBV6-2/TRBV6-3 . CASSYSMILADHNEQFF TGTGCCAGCAGTTACTCGATGATATTAGCGGATCACAATGAGCAGTTCTTC
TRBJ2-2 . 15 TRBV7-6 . CASSSTGQNTGELFF TGTGCCAGCAGCTCTACGGGGCAGAACACCGGGGAGCTGTTTTTT
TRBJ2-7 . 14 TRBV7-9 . CASSNRDTLYEQYF TGTGCCAGCAGCAACCGGGACACACTCTACGAGCAGTACTTC
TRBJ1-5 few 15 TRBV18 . CASSRITGYNQPQHF TGTGCCAGCTCACGTATTACAGGTTACAATCAGCCCCAGCATTTT
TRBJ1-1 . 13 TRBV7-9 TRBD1 CASRGPGGTEAFF TGTGCCAGCCGAGGGCCAGGGGGCACTGAAGCTTTCTTT
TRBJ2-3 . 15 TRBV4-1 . CASSDGLARTDTQYF TGCGCCAGCAGCGACGGGTTAGCACGCACAGATACGCAGTATTTT
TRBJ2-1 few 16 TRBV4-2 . CASSQDRQGLNNEQFF TGTGCCAGCAGCCAAGATAGGCAGGGACTGAACAATGAGCAGTTCTTC
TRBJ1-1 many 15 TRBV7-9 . CASSLQLGTNTEAFF TGTGCCAGCAGCTTACAACTGGGGACCAACACTGAAGCTTTCTTT
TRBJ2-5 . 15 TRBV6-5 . CASSYSTRSQETQYF TGTGCCAGCAGTTACTCGACACGGTCCCAAGAGACCCAGTACTTC
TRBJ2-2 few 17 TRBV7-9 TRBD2 CASSSRGIAGETGELFF TGTGCCAGCAGCTCCCGTGGAATAGCGGGGGAAACCGGGGAGCTGTTTTTT
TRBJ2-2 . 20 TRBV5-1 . CASSLRGVGAGLTNTGELFF TGCGCCAGCAGCTTGAGAGGGGTCGGAGCAGGACTAACGAACACCGGGGAGCTGTTTTTT
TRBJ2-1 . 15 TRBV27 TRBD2 CASRWFAGGVHEQFF TGTGCCAGCAGATGGTTTGCGGGGGGGGTTCATGAGCAGTTCTTC
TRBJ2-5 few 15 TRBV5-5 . CASGQIGVGQETQYF TGTGCCAGCGGACAGATCGGGGTGGGGCAGGAGACCCAGTACTTC
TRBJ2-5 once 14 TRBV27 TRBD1 CASRRTGGEETQYF TGTGCCAGCAGACGAACAGGGGGTGAAGAGACCCAGTACTTC
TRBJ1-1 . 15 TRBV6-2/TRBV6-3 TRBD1 CASSVQRQGAAEAFF TGTGCCAGCAGTGTACAGAGACAGGGGGCCGCTGAAGCTTTCTTT
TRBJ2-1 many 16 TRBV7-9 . CASSSPPRLDYNEQFF TGTGCCAGCAGCTCCCCCCCGCGACTAGACTACAATGAGCAGTTCTTC
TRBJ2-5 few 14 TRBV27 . CASSFVRGGETQYF TGTGCCAGCAGTTTTGTACGGGGAGGAGAGACCCAGTACTTC
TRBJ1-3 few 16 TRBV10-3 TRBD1 CAISDPGTGDGNTIYF TGTGCCATCAGTGACCCCGGGACAGGGGATGGAAACACCATATATTTT
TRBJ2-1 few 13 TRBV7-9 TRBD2 CASSRGLAPTGFF TGTGCCAGCAGCAGGGGACTAGCCCCTACTGGGTTCTTC
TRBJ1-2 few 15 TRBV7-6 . CASSLGSDLNYGYTF TGTGCCAGCAGCTTAGGTTCGGACCTTAACTATGGCTACACCTTC
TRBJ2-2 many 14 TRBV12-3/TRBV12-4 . CASSQYRVHGELFF TGTGCCAGCAGTCAGTACAGGGTCCACGGGGAGCTGTTTTTT
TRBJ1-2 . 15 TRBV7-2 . CASSLSGGAGYGYTF TGTGCCAGCAGCTTATCGGGGGGCGCCGGCTATGGCTACACCTTC
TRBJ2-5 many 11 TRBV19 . CASSWERRLHF TGTGCCAGTAGCTGGGAGCGCCGCCTTCACTTC
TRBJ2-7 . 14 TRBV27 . CASSLRGELYEQYF TGTGCCAGCAGTTTAAGGGGAGAGCTTTACGAGCAGTACTTC
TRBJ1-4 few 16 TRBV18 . CASSPPVGGSDEKLFF TGTGCCAGCTCACCACCGGTCGGGGGGTCAGATGAAAAACTGTTTTTT
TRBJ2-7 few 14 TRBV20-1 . CSAIRAPSSYEQYF TGCAGTGCTATCCGAGCCCCGAGCTCCTACGAGCAGTACTTC
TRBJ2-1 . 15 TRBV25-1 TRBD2 CASSVLAGGGDEQFF TGTGCCAGCAGCGTACTAGCGGGGGGAGGCGATGAGCAGTTCTTC
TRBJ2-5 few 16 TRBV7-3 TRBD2 CASSPGLAGGLETQYF TGTGCCAGCAGCCCAGGACTAGCGGGGGGGCTGGAGACCCAGTACTTC
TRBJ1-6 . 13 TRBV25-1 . CATLPSYNSPLHF TGTGCCACCCTACCCTCCTATAATTCACCCCTCCACTTT
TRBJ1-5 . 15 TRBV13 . CASSLGQGASRPQHF TGTGCCAGCAGCTTAGGACAGGGCGCAAGTCGGCCCCAGCATTTT
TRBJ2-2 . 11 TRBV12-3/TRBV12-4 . CATPNTGELFF TGTGCCACCCCGAACACCGGGGAGCTGTTTTTT
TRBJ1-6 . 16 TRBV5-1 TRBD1 CASSLGQGGMSSPLHF TGCGCCAGCAGCTTGGGGCAGGGGGGTATGAGTTCACCCCTCCACTTT
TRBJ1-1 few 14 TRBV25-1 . CASRGRALNTEAFF TGTGCCAGCAGGGGCAGGGCGTTGAACACTGAAGCTTTCTTT
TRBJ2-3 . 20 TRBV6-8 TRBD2 CASSYSKGLAGGRGRDTQYF TGTGCCAGCAGTTACTCGAAGGGCCTAGCGGGGGGGCGTGGTCGGGATACGCAGTATTTT
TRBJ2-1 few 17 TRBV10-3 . CAISEIQQGRGLNEQFF TGTGCCATCAGTGAGATCCAGCAGGGAAGGGGGTTGAATGAGCAGTTCTTC
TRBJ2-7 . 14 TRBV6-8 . CASSYSDYHYEQYF TGTGCCAGCAGTTACTCTGACTACCACTACGAGCAGTACTTC
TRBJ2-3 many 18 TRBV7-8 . CASSLARRGVLGPDTQYF TGTGCCAGCAGCTTAGCGCGGAGGGGGGTCTTGGGACCAGATACGCAGTATTTT
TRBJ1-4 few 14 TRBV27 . CASSFSFSNEKLFF TGTGCCAGCAGTTTTAGTTTTTCTAATGAAAAACTGTTTTTT
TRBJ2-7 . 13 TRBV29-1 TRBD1 CSVEGQGAYEQYF TGCAGCGTTGAAGGTCAGGGGGCCTACGAGCAGTACTTC
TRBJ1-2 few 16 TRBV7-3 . CASSLEPFQAGYGYTF TGTGCCAGCAGCTTAGAACCATTCCAGGCCGGCTATGGCTACACCTTC
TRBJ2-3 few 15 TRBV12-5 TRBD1 CASGLGDSSTDTQYF TGTGCTAGTGGTTTAGGGGACAGTAGTACAGATACGCAGTATTTT